The 17 T cell receptor beta chains reported below all come from one sample, sequenced in a study of T cell changes during pregnancy in multiple sclerosis. The assay was immunoSEQ multiplex PCR, and TCRdb's table has in-frame clones only and misses some. The table lists fewer than 40,000 clones, roughly nine tenths of them singletons. The sample consisted of CD8+ T cells from peripheral blood mononuclear cells, taken before pregnancy. The receptors come from a female donor with multiple sclerosis, enrolled in a pregnancy study.

V usage is TRBV27 and J usage is TRBJ1-2, with a possible D match to TRBD1 (6 bases). The CDR3 extends over 11 amino acids. V was clipped by 10 bases and J by 6 bases, with 12 bases between them. Germline lookup yields CDR1 MNHEY and CDR2 SMNVEV (reference sequence). CDR3 sequence (DNA): TGTGCCACCCAGGGGTTCCATGGCTACACCTTC. This translates into CATQGFHGYTF.

The genes are TRBV7-2 and TRBJ1-2; the D gene is possibly TRBD1 (5 bases). This CDR3 contains 14 residues. Germline CDR1 is SGHTA and CDR2 is FQGNSA. V was shortened by 1 base and J by 5 bases, with 11 bases between the two germline ends. The CDR3 DNA follows: TGTGCCAGCAGCTTAGAAGACACAGGTTATGGCTACACCTTC. Its translation is CASSLEDTGYGYTF.

The J gene is TRBJ1-1, the V gene TRBV30; no firm D call. Deletions cut 4 bases from V and 4 bases from J, with 13 bases between. CDR3 length: 13 residues. The germline gives CDR1 GTSNPN, CDR2 SVGIG (reference sequence). The CDR3 DNA follows: TGTGCCTGGACCTACGGGGTAGCCACTGAAGCTTTCTTT. Its translation: CAWTYGVATEAFF.

V is TRBV6-6 and J is TRBJ2-5; D is possibly TRBD2 (7 bases). The CDR3 contains 16 residues. Deletions cut 4 bases from V and 2 bases from J, with 17 bases between. Germline values: CDR1 MNHNY, CDR2 SVGAGI (reference sequence). Here the CDR3 reads CASSSSGGGEQETQYF. As DNA, the CDR3 is TGTGCCAGCAGTTCCTCCGGAGGGGGGGAGCAAGAGACCCAGTACTTC.

The genes are TRBV30 and TRBJ2-5, with a tentative D call TRBD2 (6 bases). V was trimmed by 4 bases and J by 3 bases, leaving 9 bases between them. Germline V gene data show CDR1 as GTSNPN and CDR2 as SVGIG (reference sequence). The CDR3 extends over 12 amino acids. The CDR3 region is CAWMGGEETQYF. The CDR3 DNA sequence: TGTGCCTGGATGGGGGGAGAAGAGACCCAGTACTTC.

The chain links TRBV5-1 to TRBJ1-1; possibly TRBD1 for D (6 bases). From germline, CDR1 is SGHRS and CDR2 YFSETQ. The CDR3 loop spans 15 amino acids. V was trimmed by 5 bases and J by 7 bases, leaving 21 bases between them. CDR3 in DNA: TGCGCCAGCAGAGTGACCGCCGGTAGGGGGGGTGAAGCTTTCTTT. It yields the protein CASRVTAGRGGEAFF.

This clone was recorded only once. The V call is TRBV19, the J call TRBJ1-2, with TRBD1 matching 8 bases. V dropped 6 bases and J dropped 3; count of bases not matched to a gene: 18. CDR1 and CDR2 (germline): LNHDA, SQIVND (reference sequence). CDR3 length: 18 residues. This CDR3 reads CASRRKYPGTGDHYGYTF. The CDR3 DNA follows: TGTGCCAGTAGACGTAAATACCCCGGGACAGGCGATCACTATGGCTACACCTTC. The variable domain in full, with the rest retrieved from reference TRBV19 and TRBJ1-2, is DGGITQSPKYLFRKEGQNVTLSCEQNLNHDAMYWYRQDPGQGLRLIYYSQIVNDFQKGDIAEGYSVSREKKESFPLTVTSAQKNPTAFYLCASRRKYPGTGDHYGYTFGSGTRLTVV.

The chain links TRBV25-1 to TRBJ2-7; TRBD2 matches at 9 bases. Germline lookup yields CDR1 MGHDK and CDR2 SYGVNS. The CDR3 runs 14 residues. The V segment lost 4 bases and the J segment 0 bases; nucleotides outside the gene matches: 1. The CDR3 coding sequence is TGTGCCAGCAGTGCTAGCGGGGCCTCCTACGAGCAGTACTTC. Translating gives CASSASGASYEQYF.

The chain is built from TRBV7-6 and TRBJ1-1, with D tentatively TRBD1 (5 bases). CDR3 length equals 15 residues. V was trimmed by 0 bases and J by 4 bases, leaving 12 bases between them. CDR1 is SGHVS and CDR2 is FNYEAQ in the germline V gene. CDR3: CASSLAGRGSTEAFF. For the CDR3, the DNA is TGTGCCAGCAGCTTAGCGGGTAGGGGTAGCACTGAAGCTTTCTTT.

The CDR3 loop reads CASSDGTGGVYEQYF. CDR3 DNA sequence: TGTGCCAGCAGTGACGGGACAGGAGGAGTCTACGAGCAGTACTTC. The chain joins TRBV6-1 to TRBJ2-7; TRBD1 agrees at 8 bases. With 3 bases clipped from V and 3 bases from J, the junction kept 7 bases outside the gene matches. Germline V gene data show CDR1 as MNHNS and CDR2 as SASEGT. CDR3 size: 15 residues.

The rearrangement joins TRBV15 to TRBJ1-1, with a weak D call TRBD1 (5 bases). Germline CDR1 and CDR2: LNHNV and YYDKDF (reference sequence). The CDR3 totals 13 residues. V was cut by 7 bases and J by 1 base, with 10 bases left in between. For the CDR3, the DNA is TGTGCCACCACCGGGGGGGGGAACACTGAAGCTTTCTTT. It is translated as CATTGGGNTEAFF.

This clone was recorded once. The rearrangement uses TRBV30 and TRBJ2-5, with D maybe TRBD2 (6 bases). CDR1 and CDR2 from the germline V gene are GTSNPN and SVGIG (reference sequence). The ends were cut back, 0 bases at V and 3 bases at J, with 14 bases in the middle. The CDR3 length is 15 residues. Written as DNA, the CDR3 is TGTGCCTGGAGTGTACCCAGGGAGGTGGAAGAGACCCAGTACTTC. Translation gives CAWSVPREVEETQYF.

V gene TRBV7-2 combines with J gene TRBJ1-2; TRBD1 aligns across 7 bases. The CDR3 consists of 14 residues. Germline V gives CDR1 SGHTA, CDR2 FQGNSA. The V gene end was trimmed by 5 bases and the J gene end by 4 bases; junction bases not matched to a gene: 7. The DNA for the CDR3 is TGTGCCAGCAGCCCGCCGACAGGGACCTATGGCTACACCTTC. It yields the protein CASSPPTGTYGYTF.

This clone appeared a single time. This sequence joins TRBV7-9 and TRBJ1-5, with no clear D. In germline, CDR1 is SEHNR, CDR2 FQNEAQ (reference sequence). The CDR3 consists of 15 residues. Trimming stripped 2 bases from V and 9 bases from J, with 17 bases between. In DNA form, the CDR3 reads TGTGCCAGCAGCTTACTCCGCAACCAGGATTCGCCCCAGCATTTT. Translation: CASSLLRNQDSPQHF. Full variable domain (outside the CDR3, taken from reference TRBV7-9 and TRBJ1-5): DTGVSQNPRHKITKRGQNVTFRCDPISEHNRLYWYRQTLGQGPEFLTYFQNEAQLEKSRLLSDRFSAERPKGSFSTLEIQRTEQGDSAMYLCASSLLRNQDSPQHFGDGTRLSIL.

The chain joins TRBV6-1 to TRBJ1-1; D remains ambiguous. Trimming pared 4 bases from V and 3 bases from J, leaving 9 bases between. CDR3 length: 13 residues. From germline, CDR1 is MNHNS and CDR2 SASEGT. This CDR3 is CASSVGEDTEAFF. The CDR3 DNA follows: TGTGCCAGCAGTGTCGGTGAGGACACTGAAGCTTTCTTT.

The chain recombines TRBV11-2 with TRBJ2-5, with TRBD1 matching over 7 bases. The J segment lost 1 base and the V segment lost 4 bases, leaving 6 bases of the junction unmatched. Germline V gene lookup returns CDR1 SGHAT and CDR2 FQNNGV. CDR3 length: 15 residues. The CDR3 loop is CASSSSGTVQETQYF. The CDR3 coding sequence is TGTGCCAGCAGCTCTTCCGGGACAGTCCAAGAGACCCAGTACTTC. Together with reference TRBV11-2 and TRBJ2-5, the CDR3 gives the full variable domain: EAGVAQSPRYKIIEKRQSVAFWCNPISGHATLYWYQQILGQGPKLLIQFQNNGVVDDSQLPKDRFSAERLKGVDSTLKIQPAKLEDSAVYLCASSSSGTVQETQYFGPGTRLLVL.

V is TRBV5-6 and J is TRBJ2-2; 12 bases map to TRBD2. V was pared by 0 bases and J by 6 bases, with 3 bases of the junction left unmatched. This CDR3 spans 16 amino acids. Germline V lookup: CDR1 SGHDT, CDR2 YYEEEE. CDR3: CASSLALAGGAGELFF. DNA of the CDR3: TGTGCCAGCAGCTTGGCACTAGCGGGAGGAGCCGGGGAGCTGTTTTTT.